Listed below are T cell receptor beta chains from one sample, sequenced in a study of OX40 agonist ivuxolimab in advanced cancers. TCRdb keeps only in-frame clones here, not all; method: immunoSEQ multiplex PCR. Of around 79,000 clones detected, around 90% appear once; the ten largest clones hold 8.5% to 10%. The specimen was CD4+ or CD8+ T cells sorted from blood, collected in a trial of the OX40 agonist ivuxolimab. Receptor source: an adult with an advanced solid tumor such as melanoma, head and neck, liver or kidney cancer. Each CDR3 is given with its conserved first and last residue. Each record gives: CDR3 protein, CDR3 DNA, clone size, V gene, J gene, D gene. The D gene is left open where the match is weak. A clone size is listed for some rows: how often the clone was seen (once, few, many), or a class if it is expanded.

CDR3aa: CASSFTGSQPQHF; CDR3nt: TGCGCCAGCAGCTTTACAGGGAGTCAGCCCCAGCATTTT; abundance: .; v_gene: TRBV5-1; j_gene: TRBJ1-5; d_gene: .
CDR3aa: CASSPRTGDQPQHF; CDR3nt: TGTGCCAGCAGCCCAAGGACAGGGGATCAGCCCCAGCATTTT; abundance: once; v_gene: TRBV11-2; j_gene: TRBJ1-5; d_gene: TRBD1
CDR3aa: CASSATGTAFTDTQYF; CDR3nt: TGTGCCAGCAGCGCGACCGGGACTGCTTTCACAGATACGCAGTATTTT; abundance: once; v_gene: TRBV9; j_gene: TRBJ2-3; d_gene: .
CDR3aa: CASSGQGNTGELFF; CDR3nt: TGTGCCAGCAGCGGACAGGGAAACACCGGGGAGCTGTTTTTT; abundance: .; v_gene: TRBV7-9; j_gene: TRBJ2-2; d_gene: TRBD1
CDR3aa: CASSPDAAREQFF; CDR3nt: TGCGCCAGCAGCCCGGACGCCGCAAGGGAGCAGTTCTTC; abundance: .; v_gene: TRBV5-1; j_gene: TRBJ2-1; d_gene: .
CDR3aa: CASSLAETQYF; CDR3nt: TGCGCCAGCAGCTTGGCCGAGACCCAGTACTTC; abundance: once; v_gene: TRBV5-1; j_gene: TRBJ2-5; d_gene: .
CDR3aa: CASSFVRGAGELFF; CDR3nt: TGTGCCAGCAGTTTTGTCCGTGGTGCCGGGGAGCTGTTTTTT; abundance: .; v_gene: TRBV27; j_gene: TRBJ2-2; d_gene: .
CDR3aa: CASSPGETQYF; CDR3nt: TGTGCCAGCAGCCCCGGAGAGACCCAGTACTTC; abundance: .; v_gene: TRBV14; j_gene: TRBJ2-5; d_gene: .
CDR3aa: CATSSTAAPNEKLFF; CDR3nt: TGTGCCACCAGCTCAACGGCAGCCCCTAATGAAAAACTGTTTTTT; abundance: .; v_gene: TRBV15; j_gene: TRBJ1-4; d_gene: .
CDR3aa: CASSSMRAFF; CDR3nt: TGTGCCAGCAGCTCCATGCGAGCTTTCTTT; abundance: .; v_gene: TRBV11-2; j_gene: TRBJ1-1; d_gene: .
CDR3aa: CASSLWTDYTDTQYF; CDR3nt: TGTGCCAGCAGCTTATGGACAGACTACACAGATACGCAGTATTTT; abundance: .; v_gene: TRBV7-9; j_gene: TRBJ2-3; d_gene: .
CDR3aa: CASSPGGGYSNQPQHF; CDR3nt: TGTGCCAGCAGCCCAGGGGGGGGGTATAGCAATCAGCCCCAGCATTTT; abundance: .; v_gene: TRBV9; j_gene: TRBJ1-5; d_gene: TRBD1
CDR3aa: CASSLGYEQYF; CDR3nt: TGCGCCAGCAGCTTGGGGTACGAGCAGTACTTC; abundance: .; v_gene: TRBV5-1; j_gene: TRBJ2-7; d_gene: .
CDR3aa: CASRPTGSYEQYF; CDR3nt: TGTGCCAGCAGGCCGACAGGGTCCTACGAGCAGTACTTC; abundance: .; v_gene: TRBV27; j_gene: TRBJ2-7; d_gene: TRBD1
CDR3aa: CASSYSSLEQYF; CDR3nt: TGTGCCAGCAGCTACAGCTCTTTGGAGCAGTACTTC; abundance: once; v_gene: TRBV7-9; j_gene: TRBJ2-7; d_gene: .
CDR3aa: CASSRSPSSGNTIYF; CDR3nt: TGTGCCAGCAGTCGATCTCCGAGCTCTGGAAACACCATATATTTT; abundance: .; v_gene: TRBV5-6; j_gene: TRBJ1-3; d_gene: .